Here is one T cell receptor (beta chain) with its context. This specimen comes from a study of T cells in tuberculosis. V was pared by 2 bases and J by 7 bases, with 12 bases between. Germline V gene data show CDR1 as SGHVS and CDR2 as FQNEAQ. The CDR3 spans 14 residues. The protocol was immunoSEQ multiplex PCR, while the TCRdb copy is restricted to in-frame clones and leaves out a portion. The repertoire holds some 34,000 clones, over 90% seen once, with roughly 7% in the top ten. This chain uses TRBV7-8 with TRBJ2-1, with a possible D match to TRBD2 (5 bases). The sequence derives from a donor aged 10-29 years with latent tuberculosis or without tuberculosis infection. Specimen: PBMCs. In nucleotides, the CDR3 is TGTGCCAGCAGCTTACGGCCGCGGGTGAATGAGCAGTTCTTC. Translation: CASSLRPRVNEQFF.